The entry that follows covers one T cell receptor beta chain sequence. Antigen: not known. This specimen comes from a study of T cells in Graves' hyperthyroidism and ophthalmopathy. Subjects with ophthalmopathy showed a Clinical Activity Score no lower than 3, a NOSPECS grade no lower than 4, and a duration shorter than 3 months. Patients showing uncontrolled infection, other autoimmune disease, pregnancy or lactation were ineligible. Study-level results: Ophthalmopathy was separated from stable hyperthyroidism by a 13 V-J model. Most thyroid-expanded clonotypes above 0.001 were also found in blood.

Per the germline V gene, CDR1 is MDHEN and CDR2 is SYDVKM. The CDR3 consists of 18 residues. The J segment lost 3 bases and the V segment lost 8 bases, leaving 13 bases of the junction unmatched. RNA transcripts gave rise to amplified TCR beta CDR3 regions. HTBI primers drove first-round RT-PCR of the TCR CDR3. TCRdb independently ran MiXCR on the multiplex PCR reads; one entry per CDR3 protein. The table includes fewer than 550,000 distinct CDR3 sequences, roughly a quarter detected once. The sequencing input was blood. The sequence was collected from a woman aged 30 to 39 with Graves' ophthalmopathy. V gene TRBV28 combines with J gene TRBJ2-7; 16 bases align to TRBD2. The DNA for the CDR3 is TGTGCCAGCCAAATTTCGCCGGGACTAGCGGGGGGGCACTACGAGCAGTACTTC. This gives the protein CASQISPGLAGGHYEQYF.